This TCR beta chain was sequenced in a study of regulatory T cells in long-lasting Graves disease. Study-wide results and limits: Persistent disease showed a preference for TRBV28, TRBJ1-2 and TRBJ2-5.

The TCR beta library used iRepertoire HTBI primers with Arm-PCR amplification of CDR3. Authors' data handling: Identification yielded 60 or so TRBV and about 15 TRBJ segments across samples. TCRdb ran MiXCR on the multiplex PCR reads and lists one entry per CDR3 protein. The V and J calls and clone size are TCRdb's, not the authors'. This table has 390,000 or so distinct CDR3 sequences, 12% appearing once. The time point was: newly diagnosed GD, antithyroid drugs for less than 3 months. The TCR library used RNA extracted from PBMCs. This clonotype appeared a few times. Its antigen is not identified. The germline CDR1 and CDR2 sequences are SNHLY and FYNNEI. Trimming took off 2 bases at V and 5 bases at J, with 14 bases between the two ends. The CDR3 spans 15 residues. These data also formed part of another study, on T cells in Graves' hyperthyroidism and ophthalmopathy. From that second work: The HTBI primer set served for first-round RT-PCR of the TCR CDR3.

Sequencing was performed on peripheral blood mononuclear cells (PBMCs), taken at new diagnosis, from a patient treated with antithyroid drugs. The source of this sequence is a woman between 18 and 29 years old with Graves disease. The rearrangement links TRBV2 to TRBJ2-3; the D gene is possibly TRBD2 (6 bases). In DNA form, the CDR3 reads TGTGCCAGCAGTGAAACAACTAGCTCTCGAGATACGCAGTATTTT. It encodes CASSETTSSRDTQYF.